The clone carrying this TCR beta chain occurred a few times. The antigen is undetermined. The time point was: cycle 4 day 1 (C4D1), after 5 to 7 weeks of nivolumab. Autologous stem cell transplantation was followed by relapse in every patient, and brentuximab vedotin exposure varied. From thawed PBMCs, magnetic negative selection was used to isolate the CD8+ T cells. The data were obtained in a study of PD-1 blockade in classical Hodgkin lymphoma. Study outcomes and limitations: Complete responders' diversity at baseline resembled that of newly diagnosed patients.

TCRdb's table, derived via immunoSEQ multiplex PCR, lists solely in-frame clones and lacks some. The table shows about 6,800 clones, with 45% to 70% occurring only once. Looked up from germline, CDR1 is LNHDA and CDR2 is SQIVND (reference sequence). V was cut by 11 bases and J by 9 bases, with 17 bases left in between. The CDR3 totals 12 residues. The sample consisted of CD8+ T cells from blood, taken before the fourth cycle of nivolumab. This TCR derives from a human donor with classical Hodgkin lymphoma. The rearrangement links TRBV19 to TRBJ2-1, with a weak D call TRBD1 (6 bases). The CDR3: CAGEDEGGEQFF. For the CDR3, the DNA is TGTGCCGGCGAGGACGAAGGGGGTGAGCAGTTCTTC.